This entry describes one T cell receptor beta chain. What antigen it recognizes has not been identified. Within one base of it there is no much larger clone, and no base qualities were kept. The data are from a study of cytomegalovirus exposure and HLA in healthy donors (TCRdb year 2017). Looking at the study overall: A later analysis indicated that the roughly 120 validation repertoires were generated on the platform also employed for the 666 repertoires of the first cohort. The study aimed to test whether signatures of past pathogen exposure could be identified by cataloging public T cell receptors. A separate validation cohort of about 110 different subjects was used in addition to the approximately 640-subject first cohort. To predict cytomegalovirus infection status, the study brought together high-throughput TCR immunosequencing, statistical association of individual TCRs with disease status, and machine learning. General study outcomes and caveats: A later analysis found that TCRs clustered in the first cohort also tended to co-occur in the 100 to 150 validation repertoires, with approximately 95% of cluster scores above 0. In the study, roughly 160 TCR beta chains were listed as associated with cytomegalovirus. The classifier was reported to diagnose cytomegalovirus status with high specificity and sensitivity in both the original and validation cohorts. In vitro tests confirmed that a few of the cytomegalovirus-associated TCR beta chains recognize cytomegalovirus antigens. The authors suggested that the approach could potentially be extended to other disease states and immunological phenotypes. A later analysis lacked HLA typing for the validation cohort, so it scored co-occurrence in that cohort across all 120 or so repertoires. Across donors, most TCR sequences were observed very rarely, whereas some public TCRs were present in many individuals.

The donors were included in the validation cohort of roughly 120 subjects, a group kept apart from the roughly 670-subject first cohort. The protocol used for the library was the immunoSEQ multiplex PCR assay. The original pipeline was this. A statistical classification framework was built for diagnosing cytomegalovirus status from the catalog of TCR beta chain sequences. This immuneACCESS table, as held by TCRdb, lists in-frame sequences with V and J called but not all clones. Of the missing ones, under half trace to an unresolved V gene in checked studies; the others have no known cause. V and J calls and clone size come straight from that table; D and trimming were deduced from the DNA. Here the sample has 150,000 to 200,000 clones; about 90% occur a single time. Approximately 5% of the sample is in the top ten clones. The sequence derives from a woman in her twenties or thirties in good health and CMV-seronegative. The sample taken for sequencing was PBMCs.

This receptor carries the CDR3 CASSLGTSGQRTDTQYF. The nucleotide sequence reads TGCGCCAGCAGCTTGGGCACCTCGGGACAGCGCACAGATACGCAGTATTTT. The chain joins TRBV5-1 to TRBJ2-3; 7 central bases correspond to TRBD1. The CDR3 contains 17 residues, cysteine and phenylalanine counted. Solely the CDR3 DNA is kept, with 51 bases framed from the first base. CDR1 and CDR2, per the germline V gene, are SGHRS and YFSETQ. Ends trimmed: V by 0 bases, J by 1 base; bases unmatched to a gene: 8.